This T cell receptor beta chain was found in a study of regulatory T cells in long-lasting Graves disease. Germline values: CDR1 DFQATT, CDR2 SNEGSKA (reference sequence). V lost 4 bases, J lost 5 bases, and 13 bases stayed unmatched. CDR3 length: 16 amino acids. This clonotype was seen ten or more times. Described time point: newly diagnosed GD, antithyroid drugs for less than 3 months. Researchers made the TCR library from RNA that was extracted from PBMCs. With iRepertoire HTBI primers and Arm-PCR of CDR3 regions, TCR beta libraries were built. TCRdb ran MiXCR on the multiplex PCR reads and lists one entry per CDR3 protein. The data show a few hundred thousand distinct CDR3 sequences, around 16% seen once. The same sample was also used in a study of T cells in Graves' hyperthyroidism and ophthalmopathy. That study adds: Patients aged 18 to 65 had newly diagnosed hyperthyroidism lasting under 2 months.

The sequence derives from a woman aged 40 to 50 with Graves disease. The sample was peripheral blood mononuclear cells (PBMCs), taken at new diagnosis, from a patient treated with antithyroid drugs. The rearrangement joins TRBV20-1 to TRBJ2-5; 10 bases fit TRBD2. This CDR3 is CSATTPPSGSKETQYF. CDR3 coding DNA: TGCAGTGCTACAACCCCGCCTAGCGGGAGCAAGGAGACCCAGTACTTC.